This T cell receptor beta chain is drawn from a study of cytomegalovirus exposure and HLA in healthy donors. As for the study in general: Of the donors genotyped, 398 in all, 75% to 90% fell in the Caucasian-associated ancestry cluster.

As regards this clone: Its target is unknown.

It was with 60 Vbeta and 13 Jbeta primers that the PCR ran. Profiled with immunoSEQ multiplex PCR; TCRdb holds only in-frame clones, not every one. The sample yields around 140,000 clones, 75% to 90% seen once. Study-wide results and caveats: In a later analysis, a genetic analysis reported fewer productive-TCR N-insertions in an Asian-associated ancestry cluster than the cohort average. In a later analysis, common viral pathogens appeared linked to several of the most significant clusters.

Sequenced: PBMCs. The clonotype originates from a man aged 35 to 55 in good health and CMV-seronegative.

This CDR3 is CASSLGGSQPQHF. Here the CDR3 DNA reads TGTGCCAGCAGCTTAGGGGGCAGTCAGCCCCAGCATTTT. The rearrangement links TRBV7-2 to TRBJ1-5, with D maybe TRBD1 (5 bases). Trimming took off 1 base at V and 6 bases at J, with 7 bases between the two ends. Germline CDR1 and CDR2: SGHTA and FQGNSA. The CDR3 totals 13 residues.